This is a list of T cell receptor beta chains from one sample in a study of shared clonotypes between healthy human individuals. The table came from immunoSEQ multiplex PCR; TCRdb's copy has only in-frame clones and leaves some out. The data hold fewer than 350,000 clones, with over 75% observed a single time. The source material was memory CD8+ T cells sorted from blood. All receptors derive from a man aged 18 to 29 in good health. Each CDR3 is given with its conserved first and last residue. A D gene is named only where the DNA matches it firmly. Size tells how often a clone was seen (once, few, many) or the class of an expanded clone, and some rows leave it out.

v_gene: TRBV7-2; d_gene: NA; j_gene: TRBJ2-5; abundance: NA; CDR3nt: TGTGCCAGCAGCTTAGCGAGGCTAGACCAAGAGACCCAGTACTTC; CDR3aa: CASSLARLDQETQYF
v_gene: TRBV5-1; d_gene: NA; j_gene: TRBJ1-2; abundance: NA; CDR3nt: TGCGCCAGTAGGGCGCTACCGTATGGCTACACCTTC; CDR3aa: CASRALPYGYTF
v_gene: TRBV7-2; d_gene: NA; j_gene: TRBJ2-2; abundance: NA; CDR3nt: TGTGCCAGCAGCTTCGACGTAAACACCGGGGAGCTGTTTTTT; CDR3aa: CASSFDVNTGELFF
v_gene: TRBV11-2; d_gene: TRBD1; j_gene: TRBJ2-7; abundance: NA; CDR3nt: TGTGCCAGCAGGTTGACAGGGGAGATTCACGAGCAGTACTTC; CDR3aa: CASRLTGEIHEQYF
v_gene: TRBV27; d_gene: TRBD2; j_gene: TRBJ2-1; abundance: few; CDR3nt: TGTGCCAGCAGTCGGCTAGCGGGGGTGAGGAATGAGCAGTTCTTC; CDR3aa: CASSRLAGVRNEQFF
v_gene: TRBV30; d_gene: NA; j_gene: TRBJ1-4; abundance: NA; CDR3nt: TGTGCCTGGAGTGACGACAGTAATGAAAAACTGTTTTTT; CDR3aa: CAWSDDSNEKLFF
v_gene: TRBV28; d_gene: TRBD1; j_gene: TRBJ1-5; abundance: NA; CDR3nt: TGTGCCAGCACACAGGGGAGCAATCAGCCCCAGCATTTT; CDR3aa: CASTQGSNQPQHF
v_gene: TRBV25-1; d_gene: NA; j_gene: TRBJ2-2; abundance: NA; CDR3nt: TGTGCCAGCAGTAACAGGGTGGTCGACACCGGGGAGCTGTTTTTT; CDR3aa: CASSNRVVDTGELFF
v_gene: TRBV4-1; d_gene: NA; j_gene: TRBJ2-6; abundance: few; CDR3nt: TGCGCCAGCAGCCAAGAACGGAGTTCTGGGGCCAACGTCCTGACTTTC; CDR3aa: CASSQERSSGANVLTF
v_gene: TRBV5-4; d_gene: NA; j_gene: TRBJ2-3; abundance: NA; CDR3nt: TGTGCCAGCAGGGCTACAGGGTCTAGCACAGATACGCAGTATTTT; CDR3aa: CASRATGSSTDTQYF
v_gene: TRBV13; d_gene: TRBD1; j_gene: TRBJ1-4; abundance: NA; CDR3nt: TGTGCCAGCAGCTTCGGACAGGGTAGGGAAAAACTGTTTTTT; CDR3aa: CASSFGQGREKLFF
v_gene: TRBV7-3; d_gene: NA; j_gene: TRBJ1-2; abundance: NA; CDR3nt: TGTGCCAGCAGCTTATCCCCAGGTGTCTATGGCTACACCTTC; CDR3aa: CASSLSPGVYGYTF
v_gene: TRBV5-5; d_gene: TRBD1; j_gene: TRBJ2-7; abundance: NA; CDR3nt: TGTGCCAGCAGCTGGGCTCGACAGGGGCCCTACGAGCAGTACTTC; CDR3aa: CASSWARQGPYEQYF
v_gene: TRBV7-2; d_gene: NA; j_gene: TRBJ2-7; abundance: NA; CDR3nt: TGTGCCAGCAGCTGGGGTGGTGGAGCTCCCTCCTACGAGCAGTACTTC; CDR3aa: CASSWGGGAPSYEQYF
v_gene: TRBV5-4; d_gene: NA; j_gene: TRBJ2-7; abundance: NA; CDR3nt: TGTGCCAGCAGCTTGGGGGCAGTCTCCTACGAGCAGTACTTC; CDR3aa: CASSLGAVSYEQYF
v_gene: TRBV4-1; d_gene: TRBD1; j_gene: TRBJ2-7; abundance: NA; CDR3nt: TGCGCCAGCAGCACTGGGACAGGAGCTCTGATCTTCTACGAGCAGTACTTC; CDR3aa: CASSTGTGALIFYEQYF
v_gene: TRBV7-9; d_gene: NA; j_gene: TRBJ2-1; abundance: NA; CDR3nt: TGTGCCAGCAGCTTAGCGCAGTTGTGGAATGAGCAGTTCTTC; CDR3aa: CASSLAQLWNEQFF
v_gene: TRBV28; d_gene: NA; j_gene: TRBJ2-1; abundance: NA; CDR3nt: TGTGCCAGCAGTTTAAGCCCTGGGGAGCAGTTCTTC; CDR3aa: CASSLSPGEQFF
v_gene: TRBV7-9; d_gene: NA; j_gene: TRBJ2-7; abundance: NA; CDR3nt: TGTGCCAGCAGTTATCGGCGCGAGCAGTACTTC; CDR3aa: CASSYRREQYF
v_gene: TRBV27; d_gene: NA; j_gene: TRBJ1-5; abundance: NA; CDR3nt: TGTGCCAGCAGTTTACTGGCGGGTAGCAATCAGCCCCAGCATTTT; CDR3aa: CASSLLAGSNQPQHF
v_gene: TRBV10-1; d_gene: TRBD2; j_gene: TRBJ2-1; abundance: NA; CDR3nt: TGCGCCAGCAGTGATTATAGCGGGAGCTCGGATGAGCAGTTCTTC; CDR3aa: CASSDYSGSSDEQFF
v_gene: TRBV10-3; d_gene: NA; j_gene: TRBJ1-6; abundance: NA; CDR3nt: TGTGCCATCAGTGAGTCGAGCGGGGTTGGTTCGAATTCACCCCTCCACTTT; CDR3aa: CAISESSGVGSNSPLHF
v_gene: TRBV11-2; d_gene: NA; j_gene: TRBJ2-3; abundance: NA; CDR3nt: TGTGCCAGCAGCTTAGACGGTGTGTCGGATACGCAGTATTTT; CDR3aa: CASSLDGVSDTQYF
v_gene: TRBV5-1; d_gene: NA; j_gene: TRBJ2-7; abundance: NA; CDR3nt: TGCGCCAGCAGCTTGGACCGACAGGTCGCATCCTACGAGCAGTACTTC; CDR3aa: CASSLDRQVASYEQYF
v_gene: TRBV28; d_gene: NA; j_gene: TRBJ1-3; abundance: NA; CDR3nt: TGTGCCAGCAATAATGTGGGCTCTGGAAACACCATATATTTT; CDR3aa: CASNNVGSGNTIYF
v_gene: TRBV4-1; d_gene: NA; j_gene: TRBJ1-6; abundance: NA; CDR3nt: TGCGCCAGCAGCCGTGACAGGTGGTCCTATAATTCACCCCTCCACTTT; CDR3aa: CASSRDRWSYNSPLHF
v_gene: TRBV27; d_gene: NA; j_gene: TRBJ2-7; abundance: NA; CDR3nt: TGTGCCAGCAGTATCGGACTTGCCTTTTTGTACGAGCAGTACTTC; CDR3aa: CASSIGLAFLYEQYF
v_gene: TRBV11-2; d_gene: NA; j_gene: TRBJ2-7; abundance: NA; CDR3nt: TGTGCCAGCAGCTCCCCAGCTTACGAGCAGTACTTC; CDR3aa: CASSSPAYEQYF
v_gene: TRBV4-3; d_gene: TRBD1; j_gene: TRBJ2-7; abundance: NA; CDR3nt: TGCGCCAGCAGCCAAGTAACCGGGACAGCCTACGAGCAGTACTTC; CDR3aa: CASSQVTGTAYEQYF
v_gene: TRBV28; d_gene: NA; j_gene: TRBJ2-1; abundance: once; CDR3nt: TGTGCCAGCAGTCGAGGGTGGAATGAGCAGTTCTTC; CDR3aa: CASSRGWNEQFF
v_gene: TRBV21-1; d_gene: NA; j_gene: TRBJ1-6; abundance: NA; CDR3nt: TGTGCCAGCAGCAAGAGGACAGTCTATAATTCACCCCTCCACTTT; CDR3aa: CASSKRTVYNSPLHF
v_gene: TRBV28; d_gene: NA; j_gene: TRBJ1-2; abundance: few; CDR3nt: TGTGCCAGCAGGTCCCCATCGGGTAACTATGGCTACACCTTC; CDR3aa: CASRSPSGNYGYTF
v_gene: TRBV5-1; d_gene: NA; j_gene: TRBJ2-7; abundance: NA; CDR3nt: TGCGCCAGCAGCTTGGGCCATTACTACGAGCAGTACTTC; CDR3aa: CASSLGHYYEQYF
v_gene: TRBV13; d_gene: TRBD2; j_gene: TRBJ2-7; abundance: NA; CDR3nt: TGTGCCAGCAGTTCGACCGGGACTAGTCTACGCGAGCAGTACTTC; CDR3aa: CASSSTGTSLREQYF
v_gene: TRBV14; d_gene: TRBD1; j_gene: TRBJ2-7; abundance: NA; CDR3nt: TGTGCCAGCAGTCCCGACAGGGACGAGCAGTACTTC; CDR3aa: CASSPDRDEQYF
v_gene: TRBV28; d_gene: TRBD1; j_gene: TRBJ2-7; abundance: NA; CDR3nt: TGTGCCAGCAGTTCCTATCGACAGGGTATGTACGAGCAGTACTTC; CDR3aa: CASSSYRQGMYEQYF
v_gene: TRBV7-9; d_gene: NA; j_gene: TRBJ2-5; abundance: NA; CDR3nt: TGTGCCAGCAGCTCCCCCGTGGAAGCCCAAGAGACCCAGTACTTC; CDR3aa: CASSSPVEAQETQYF